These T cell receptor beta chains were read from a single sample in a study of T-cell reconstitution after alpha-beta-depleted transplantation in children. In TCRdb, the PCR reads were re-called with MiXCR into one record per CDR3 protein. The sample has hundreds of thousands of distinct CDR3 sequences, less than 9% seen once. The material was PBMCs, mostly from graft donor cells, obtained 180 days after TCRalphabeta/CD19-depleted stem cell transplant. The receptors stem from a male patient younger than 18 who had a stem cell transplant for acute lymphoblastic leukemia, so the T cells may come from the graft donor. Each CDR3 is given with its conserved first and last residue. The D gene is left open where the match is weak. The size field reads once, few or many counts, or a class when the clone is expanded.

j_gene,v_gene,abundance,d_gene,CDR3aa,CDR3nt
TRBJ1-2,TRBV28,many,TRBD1,CASSTTGGYGYTF,TGTGCCAGCAGTACCACAGGGGGATATGGCTACACCTTC
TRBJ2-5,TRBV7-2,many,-,CASSQRHKETQYF,TGTGCCAGCAGCCAACGGCACAAGGAGACCCAGTACTTC
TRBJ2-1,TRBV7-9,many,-,CASSPQDNEQFF,TGTGCCAGCAGCCCGCAGGACAATGAGCAGTTCTTC
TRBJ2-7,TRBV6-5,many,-,CASGRDNRGYEQYF,TGTGCCAGCGGACGGGATAATAGGGGCTACGAGCAGTACTTC
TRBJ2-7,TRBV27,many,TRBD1,CASSRTGGDEQYF,TGTGCCAGCAGCCGGACAGGGGGCGACGAGCAGTACTTC
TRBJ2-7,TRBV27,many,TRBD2,CASASGPYEQYF,TGTGCCAGCGCTAGCGGCCCCTACGAGCAGTACTTC
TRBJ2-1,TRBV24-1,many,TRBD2,CATSDARLAGAQGEQFF,TGTGCCACCAGTGATGCCCGACTAGCGGGGGCACAAGGCGAGCAGTTCTTC
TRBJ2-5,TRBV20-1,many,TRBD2,CSARAIPGLAGGTYQETQYF,TGCAGTGCTAGAGCAATCCCGGGACTAGCGGGGGGCACGTACCAAGAGACCCAGTACTTC
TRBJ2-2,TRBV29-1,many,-,CSVVGDHNTGELFF,TGCAGCGTTGTCGGGGACCATAACACCGGGGAGCTGTTTTTT
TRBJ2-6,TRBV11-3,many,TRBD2,CASSLWSGGGPRSGANVLTF,TGTGCCAGCAGCTTATGGTCGGGAGGTGGCCCCCGTTCTGGGGCCAACGTCCTGACTTTC